This TCR beta chain was documented in a study of blood T cell repertoires in COVID-19. Study information: Italy, Spain and the United States were the sources of the convalescent and acute COVID-19 samples.

Individuals drawn from 24 US areas were about 18 to 100 years old. A PCR-confirmed or clinician-diagnosed COVID-19 case had contacted exposed participants within 2 weeks of entry. Original data processing: Nucleated cell counts were estimated from reference gene primer amplification. The data were produced by immunoSEQ multiplex PCR, yet TCRdb's version contains in-frame clones alone and is incomplete. D and trimming were read from the DNA, whereas the V and J calls and clone size are those reported in that table. Among 350,000 to 500,000 clones listed, approximately 90% were seen once. The V end was cut by 4 bases, the J end by 3 bases, with 7 bases between. The CDR3 length is 13 residues. Germline CDR1 reads LGHDT; CDR2 reads YNNKEL (reference sequence).

This chain links TRBV3-1 (or the pseudogene TRBV3-2) with TRBJ1-5; D is uncertain. The sample taken for sequencing was PBMCs or T cells enriched from blood (not recorded which). The clonotype comes from a woman between 18 and 29 years old who had been exposed to COVID-19. The CDR3: CASSRGYNQPQHF. CDR3 in DNA: TGTGCCAGCAGCCGAGGGTACAATCAGCCCCAGCATTTT.